The 17 T cell receptor beta chains below come from one sample, sequenced in a study of Graves' ophthalmopathy and Graves' hyperthyroidism. The sequenced template was RNA, covering the TCR beta CDR3 region. After a first-round RT-PCR with HTBI primers, a second-round multiplex PCR was run. TCRdb recomputed calls from the multiplex PCR reads with MiXCR, one row per CDR3 protein. The table includes about 1.1 million distinct CDR3 sequences, about two fifths detected once. The sample comprised peripheral blood or thyroid tissue (not recorded which). Every receptor here comes from an adult man with Graves' hyperthyroidism.

This clonotype has just a few counts. The chain joins TRBV10-2 to TRBJ2-2; D ambiguous. CDR1 WSHSY and CDR2 SAAADI come from the germline V gene. This CDR3 spans 10 amino acids. Trimming removed 11 bases from V and 6 bases from J, with 7 bases in between. The CDR3 sequence: CAAEAGELFF. The CDR3 region has the DNA TGCGCCGCTGAAGCCGGGGAGCTGTTTTTT.

This clonotype was seen ten or more times. The chain employs TRBV7-2 and TRBJ2-7; D not certain. Per the germline V gene, CDR1 is SGHTA and CDR2 is FQGNSA. Trimming cost V 2 bases and J 3 bases, with 14 bases left between them. The CDR3 is 15 residues long. The CDR3 coding sequence is TGTGCCAGCAGCTTAAAAGGTCTGGAAGGCTACGAGCAGTACTTC. Protein: CASSLKGLEGYEQYF.

This clonotype was picked up many times. CDR3 sequence: CSASPAWTSVGETQYF. The DNA for the CDR3 is TGCAGTGCTAGCCCCGCATGGACTTCCGTTGGGGAGACCCAGTACTTC. V and J are TRBV20-1 and TRBJ2-5; the D gene is possibly TRBD2 (5 bases). CDR3 length: 16 residues. The germline gives CDR1 DFQATT, CDR2 SNEGSKA (reference sequence). Deletions cut 3 bases from V and 5 bases from J, with 22 bases between.

This clonotype was recorded many times. The gene calls are TRBV4-1 and TRBJ1-2; no reliable D call. Germline V gene sequence: CDR1 MGHRA, CDR2 YSYEKL. V was shortened by 0 bases and J by 7 bases, with 6 bases between the two germline ends. The CDR3 is 12 residues long. CDR3 loop: CASSQDKVGYTF. The CDR3 DNA reads TGCGCCAGCAGCCAAGATAAAGTTGGCTACACCTTC.

This clonotype came up many times. The chain couples TRBV11-2 to TRBJ2-6; a possible D gene is TRBD2 (6 bases). This CDR3 has 15 residues. Trimming left V 1 base short and J 5 bases short, with 9 bases between. The germline CDR1 and CDR2 sequences are SGHAT and FQNNGV. CDR3 nucleotides: TGTGCCAGCAGCTTAGTTGGAGGGTGGGCCAACGTCCTGACTTTC. Translated, it gives CASSLVGGWANVLTF.

The rearrangement uses TRBV10-3 and TRBJ1-4; D unresolved. Germline CDR1 ENHRY, CDR2 SYGVKD. V gave up 8 bases and J gave up 0 bases, with 7 bases separating them. There are 13 residues in the CDR3. CDR3 residues: CAIGPATNEKLFF. The DNA of the CDR3 is TGTGCCATCGGGCCTGCAACTAATGAAAAACTGTTTTTT.

This chain uses TRBV10-3 with TRBJ1-3; TRBD1 is a possible D gene (6 bases). Germline V gene sequence: CDR1 ENHRY, CDR2 SYGVKD. The CDR3 spans 13 residues. The V gene lost 7 bases and the J gene lost 4 bases, with 11 bases spanning the gap. CDR3: CAITRGAGNTIYF. CDR3 bases: TGTGCCATCACTCGGGGGGCGGGAAACACCATATATTTT.

The V gene is TRBV11-2, the J gene TRBJ2-5; D perhaps matches TRBD2 (5 bases). V gave up 10 bases and J gave up 8 bases, with 17 bases separating them. The CDR3 is 12 amino acids. Germline values: CDR1 SGHAT, CDR2 FQNNGV. The DNA for the CDR3 is TGTGCCACGGGGTCTTCCTCGCGAACCCAGTACTTC. Translated, it gives CATGSSSRTQYF.

The V gene is TRBV6-2 or TRBV6-3, the J gene TRBJ2-7; D remains ambiguous. Trimming shortened V by 0 bases and J by 4 bases, and 10 bases separated the two germline ends. This CDR3 comprises 14 residues. Germline V lookup: CDR1 MNHEY, CDR2 SVGEGT. Here the CDR3 reads CASSYSLGSYEQYF. The CDR3 DNA sequence: TGTGCCAGCAGTTACTCGTTGGGTTCGTACGAGCAGTACTTC.

In the case of this clonotype: Sequence at one end of the junction differs from germline and may be a read error. The rearrangement uses TRBV10-3 and TRBJ2-5, with D tentatively TRBD2 (6 bases). The CDR3 is 15 residues long. Germline assignment: CDR1 ENHRY and CDR2 SYGVKD. In DNA, the CDR3 is TGTGCCAGCAGTGACTTAAGCGGGCGGGGAGAGACCCAGTACTTC. It encodes CASSDLSGRGETQYF.

Remarks on this clonotype: A much larger clone sits a single nucleotide away, making a read error possible. The V call is TRBV30, the J call TRBJ1-1; D uncertain. This CDR3 contains 13 residues. The V gene lost 2 bases and the J gene lost 3 bases, with 10 bases spanning the gap. Germline assignment: CDR1 GTSNPN and CDR2 SVGIG (reference sequence). The CDR3, as DNA: TGTGCCTGGAGTCGGGAGATGGACACTGAAGCTTTCTTT. This sequence encodes CAWSREMDTEAFF. Supplemented by reference TRBV30 and TRBJ1-1, the full variable domain reads SQTIHQWPATLVQPVGSPLSLECTVEGTSNPNLYWYRQAAGRGLQLLFYSVGIGQISSEVPQNLSASRPQDRQFILSSKKLLLSDSGFYLCAWSREMDTEAFFGQGTRLTVV.

The genes are TRBV7-9 and TRBJ2-2, with D perhaps matching TRBD1 (6 bases). Germline lookup yields CDR1 SEHNR and CDR2 FQNEAQ (reference sequence). V dropped 2 bases and J dropped 5 bases, with 15 bases sitting between them. This CDR3 is 16 amino acids long. CDR3 in DNA: TGTGCCAGCAGCTTATGGCGCCAGGGGACGACCGGGGAGCTGTTTTTT. This sequence encodes CASSLWRQGTTGELFF. Together with reference TRBV7-9 and TRBJ2-2, the CDR3 gives the full variable domain: DTGVSQNPRHKITKRGQNVTFRCDPISEHNRLYWYRQTLGQGPEFLTYFQNEAQLEKSRLLSDRFSAERPKGSFSTLEIQRTEQGDSAMYLCASSLWRQGTTGELFFGEGSRLTVL.

The gene calls are TRBV11-1 and TRBJ1-5; TRBD1 matches 7 bases. V dropped 8 bases and J dropped 6; count of bases not matched to a gene: 16. Germline CDR1 and CDR2: SGHAT and FQDESV (reference sequence). The CDR3 totals 16 residues. Here the CDR3 reads CASGYLGGQVGQPQHF. The CDR3 region has the DNA TGTGCCAGCGGCTACCTTGGAGGACAGGTTGGTCAGCCCCAGCATTTT.

The J gene is TRBJ2-2, the V gene TRBV18, with 7 bases lining up with TRBD2. This CDR3 region has 16 residues. V lost 0 bases and J lost 4; bases outside the gene matches: 5. Germline CDR1 and CDR2: KGHSH and LQKENI. The CDR3 here is CASSPPRTSVTGELFF. Here the CDR3 DNA reads TGTGCCAGCTCACCACCCAGGACTAGTGTCACCGGGGAGCTGTTTTTT.

The V and J genes are TRBV25-1 and TRBJ1-5; 8 bases match TRBD1. There are 16 residues in the CDR3. Germline CDR1 reads MGHDK; CDR2 reads SYGVNS. The ends lost 2 bases at V and 6 bases at J; junction bases unmatched: 9. CDR3 sequence (DNA): TGTGCCAGCAGTGAACCGGGACAGGATACGCGTCAGCCCCAGCATTTT. The encoded protein is CASSEPGQDTRQPQHF.

This clonotype was seen a few times. The V and J genes are TRBV7-2 and TRBJ2-7; the match to TRBD1 covers 7 bases. Germline lookup yields CDR1 SGHTA and CDR2 FQGNSA. The CDR3 is 16 residues long. The ends lost 1 base at V and 0 bases at J; junction bases unmatched: 6. This CDR3 is CASSLGGRGSSYEQYF. The CDR3 DNA reads as TGTGCCAGCAGCTTAGGAGGCAGGGGGAGCTCCTACGAGCAGTACTTC.

At least ten counts were recorded for this clonotype. The chain combines TRBV29-1 with TRBJ1-2, with D unclear. This CDR3 has 12 amino acids. Trimming removed 6 bases from V and 6 bases from J, with 14 bases in between. Germline values: CDR1 SQVTM, CDR2 ANQGSEA. The CDR3 sequence: CSVRTSGNGYTF. In nucleotides, the CDR3 is TGCAGCGTCCGAACTTCTGGGAATGGCTACACCTTC. Supplemented by reference TRBV29-1 and TRBJ1-2, the full variable domain reads SAVISQKPSRDICQRGTSLTIQCQVDSQVTMMFWYRQQPGQSLTLIATANQGSEATYESGFVIDKFPISRPNLTFSTLTVSNMSPEDSSIYLCSVRTSGNGYTFGSGTRLTVV.